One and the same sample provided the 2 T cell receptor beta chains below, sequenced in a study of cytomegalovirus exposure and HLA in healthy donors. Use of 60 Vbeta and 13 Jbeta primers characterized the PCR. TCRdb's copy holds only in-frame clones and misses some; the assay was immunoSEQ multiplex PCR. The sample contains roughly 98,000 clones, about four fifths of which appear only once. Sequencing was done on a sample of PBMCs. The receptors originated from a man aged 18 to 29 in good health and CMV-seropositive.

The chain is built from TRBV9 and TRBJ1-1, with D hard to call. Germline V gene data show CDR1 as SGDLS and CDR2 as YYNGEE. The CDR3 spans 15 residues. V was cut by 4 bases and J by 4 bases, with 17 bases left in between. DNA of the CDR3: TGTGCCAGCAGCTCAGCCCGGGGAGGTGGCACTGAAGCTTTCTTT. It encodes CASSSARGGGTEAFF.

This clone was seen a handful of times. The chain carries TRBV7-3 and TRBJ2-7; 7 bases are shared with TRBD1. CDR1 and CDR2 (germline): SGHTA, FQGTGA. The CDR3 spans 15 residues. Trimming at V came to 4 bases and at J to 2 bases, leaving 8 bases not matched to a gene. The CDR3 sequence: CASSSNRGFAYEQYF. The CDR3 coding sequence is TGTGCCAGCAGCTCTAACAGGGGATTTGCCTACGAGCAGTACTTC.